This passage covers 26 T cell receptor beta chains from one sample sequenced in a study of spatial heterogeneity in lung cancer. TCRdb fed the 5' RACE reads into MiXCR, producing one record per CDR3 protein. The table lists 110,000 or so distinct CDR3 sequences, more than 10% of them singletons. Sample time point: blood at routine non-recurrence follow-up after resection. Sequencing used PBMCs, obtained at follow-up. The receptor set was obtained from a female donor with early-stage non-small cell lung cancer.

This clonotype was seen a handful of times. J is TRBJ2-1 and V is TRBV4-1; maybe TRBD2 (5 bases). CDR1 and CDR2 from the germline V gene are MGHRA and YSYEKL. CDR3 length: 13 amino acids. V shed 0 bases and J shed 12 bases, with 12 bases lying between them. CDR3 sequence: CASSQDTGLRQFF. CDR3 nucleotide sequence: TGCGCCAGCAGCCAAGATACGGGATTACGGCAGTTCTTC.

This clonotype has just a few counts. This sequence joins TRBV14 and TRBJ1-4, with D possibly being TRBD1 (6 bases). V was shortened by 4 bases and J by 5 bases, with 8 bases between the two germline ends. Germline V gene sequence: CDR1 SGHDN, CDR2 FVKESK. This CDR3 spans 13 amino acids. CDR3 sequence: CASSRTENEKLFF. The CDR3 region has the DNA TGTGCCAGCAGCCGGACAGAGAATGAAAAACTGTTTTTT.

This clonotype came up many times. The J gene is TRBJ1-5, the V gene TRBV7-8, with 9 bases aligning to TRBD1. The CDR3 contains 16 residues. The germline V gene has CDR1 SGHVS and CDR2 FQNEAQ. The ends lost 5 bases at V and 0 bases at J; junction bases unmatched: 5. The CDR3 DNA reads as TGTGCCAGCAGCATGGGACAGGGAAGTAGCAATCAGCCCCAGCATTTT. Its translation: CASSMGQGSSNQPQHF. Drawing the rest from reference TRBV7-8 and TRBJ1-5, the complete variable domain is GAGVSQSPRYKVAKRGQDVALRCDPISGHVSLFWYQQALGQGPEFLTYFQNEAQLDKSGLPSDRFFAERPEGSVSTLKIQRTQQEDSAVYLCASSMGQGSSNQPQHFGDGTRLSIL.

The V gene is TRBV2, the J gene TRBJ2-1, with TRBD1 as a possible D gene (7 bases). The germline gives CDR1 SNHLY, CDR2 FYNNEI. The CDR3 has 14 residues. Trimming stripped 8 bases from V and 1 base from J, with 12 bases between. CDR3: CASLAGQSYNEQFF. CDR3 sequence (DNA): TGTGCCAGCCTCGCGGGACAGTCCTACAATGAGCAGTTCTTC.

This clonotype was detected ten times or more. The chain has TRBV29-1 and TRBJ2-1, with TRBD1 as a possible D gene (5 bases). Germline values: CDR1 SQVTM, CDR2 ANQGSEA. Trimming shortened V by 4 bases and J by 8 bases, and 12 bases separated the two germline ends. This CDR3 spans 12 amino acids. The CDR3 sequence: CSVARQPDEQFF. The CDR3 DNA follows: TGCAGCGTTGCGAGACAGCCAGATGAGCAGTTCTTC.

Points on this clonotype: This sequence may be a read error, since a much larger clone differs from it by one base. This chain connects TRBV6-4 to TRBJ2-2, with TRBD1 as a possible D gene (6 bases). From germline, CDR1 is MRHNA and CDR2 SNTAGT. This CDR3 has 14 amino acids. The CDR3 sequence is CASRIQTGTGKLFF. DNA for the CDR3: TGTGCCAGCAGAATACAGACAGGCACCGGGAAGCTGTTTTTT.

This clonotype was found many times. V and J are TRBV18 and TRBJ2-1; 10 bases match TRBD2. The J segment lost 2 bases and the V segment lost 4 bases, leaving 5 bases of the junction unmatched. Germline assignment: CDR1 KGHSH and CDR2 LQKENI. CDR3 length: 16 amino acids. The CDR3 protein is CASSRTSGNPYNEQFF. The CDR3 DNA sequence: TGTGCCAGCTCACGAACTAGCGGGAACCCCTACAATGAGCAGTTCTTC.

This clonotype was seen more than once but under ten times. The CDR3 DNA reads TGTGCCAGCAGTTACGGGGGGATAGGTGAGCAGTTCTTC. It codes for CASSYGGIGEQFF. The chain carries TRBV6-5 and TRBJ2-1, with a tentative D call TRBD2 (6 bases). V gave up 2 bases and J gave up 9 bases, with 11 bases separating them. Germline lookup yields CDR1 MNHEY and CDR2 SVGAGI. The CDR3 is made up of 13 amino acids.

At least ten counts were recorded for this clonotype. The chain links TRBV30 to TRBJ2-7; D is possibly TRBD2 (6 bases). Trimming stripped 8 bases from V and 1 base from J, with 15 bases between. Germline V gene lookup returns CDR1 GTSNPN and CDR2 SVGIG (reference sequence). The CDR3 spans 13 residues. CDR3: CALAGRGSYEQYV. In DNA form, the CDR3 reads TGTGCCCTAGCCGGACGGGGGTCCTACGAGCAGTACGTC.

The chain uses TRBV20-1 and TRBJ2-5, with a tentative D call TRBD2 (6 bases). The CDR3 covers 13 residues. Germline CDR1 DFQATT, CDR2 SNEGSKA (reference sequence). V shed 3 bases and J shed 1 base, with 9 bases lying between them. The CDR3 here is CSASLAVQETQYF. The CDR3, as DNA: TGCAGTGCTAGCTTAGCGGTCCAAGAGACCCAGTACTTC.

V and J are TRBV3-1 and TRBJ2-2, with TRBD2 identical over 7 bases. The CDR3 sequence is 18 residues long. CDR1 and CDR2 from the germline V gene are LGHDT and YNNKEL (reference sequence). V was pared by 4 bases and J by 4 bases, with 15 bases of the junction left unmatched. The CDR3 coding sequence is TGTGCCAGCAGCCTCTCCCACAATTCGGGAGGACTCACCGGGGAGCTGTTTTTT. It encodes CASSLSHNSGGLTGELFF. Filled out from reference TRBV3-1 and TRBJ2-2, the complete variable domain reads DTAVSQTPKYLVTQMGNDKSIKCEQNLGHDTMYWYKQDSKKFLKIMFSYNNKELIINETVPNRFSPKSPDKAHLNLHINSLELGDSAVYFCASSLSHNSGGLTGELFFGEGSRLTVL.

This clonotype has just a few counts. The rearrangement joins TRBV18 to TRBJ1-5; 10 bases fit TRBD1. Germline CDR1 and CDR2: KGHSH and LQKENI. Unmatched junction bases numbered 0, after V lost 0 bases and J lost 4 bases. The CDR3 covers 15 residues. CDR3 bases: TGTGCCAGCTCACCACCGGACAGGGGGAATCAGCCCCAGCATTTT. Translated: CASSPPDRGNQPQHF. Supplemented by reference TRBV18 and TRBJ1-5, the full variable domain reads NAGVMQNPRHLVRRRGQEARLRCSPMKGHSHVYWYRQLPEEGLKFMVYLQKENIIDESGMPKERFSAEFPKEGPSILRIQQVVRGDSAAYFCASSPPDRGNQPQHFGDGTRLSIL.

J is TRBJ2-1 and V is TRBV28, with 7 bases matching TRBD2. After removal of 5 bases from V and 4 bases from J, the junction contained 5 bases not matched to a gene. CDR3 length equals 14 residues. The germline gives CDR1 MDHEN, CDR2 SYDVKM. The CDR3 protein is CASSRPGRYNEQFF. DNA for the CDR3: TGTGCCAGCAGTCGACCCGGGAGGTACAATGAGCAGTTCTTC. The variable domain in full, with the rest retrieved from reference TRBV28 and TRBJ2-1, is DVKVTQSSRYLVKRTGEKVFLECVQDMDHENMFWYRQDPGLGLRLIYFSYDVKMKEKGDIPEGYSVSREKKERFSLILESASTNQTSMYLCASSRPGRYNEQFFGPGTRLTVL.

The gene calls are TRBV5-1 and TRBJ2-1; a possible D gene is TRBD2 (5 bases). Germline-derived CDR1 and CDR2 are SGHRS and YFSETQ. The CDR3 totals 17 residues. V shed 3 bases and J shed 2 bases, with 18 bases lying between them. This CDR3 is CASSSNTRASPYNEQFF. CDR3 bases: TGCGCCAGCAGCTCTAACACTAGGGCAAGCCCCTACAATGAGCAGTTCTTC.

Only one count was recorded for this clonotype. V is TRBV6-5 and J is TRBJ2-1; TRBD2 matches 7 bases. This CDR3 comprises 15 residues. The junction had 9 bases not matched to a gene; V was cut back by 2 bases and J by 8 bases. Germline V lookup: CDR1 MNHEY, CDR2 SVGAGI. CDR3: CASSYRRGGPYEQFF. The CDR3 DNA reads TGTGCCAGCAGTTACCGTCGGGGAGGGCCTTATGAGCAGTTCTTC.

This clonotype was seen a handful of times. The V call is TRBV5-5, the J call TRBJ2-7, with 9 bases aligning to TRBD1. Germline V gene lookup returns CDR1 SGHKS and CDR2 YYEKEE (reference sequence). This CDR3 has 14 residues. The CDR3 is CASSPRQGVPPYNV. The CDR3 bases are TGTGCCAGCAGCCCCCGACAGGGGGTACCTCCCTATAACGTC.

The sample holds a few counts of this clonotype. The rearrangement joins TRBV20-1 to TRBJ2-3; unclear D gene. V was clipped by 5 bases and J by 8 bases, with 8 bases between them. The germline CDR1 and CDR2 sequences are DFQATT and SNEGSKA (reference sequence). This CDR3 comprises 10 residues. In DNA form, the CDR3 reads TGCAGTGCTTGGGATGGTACGCAGTATTTT. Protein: CSAWDGTQYF.

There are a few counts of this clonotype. CDR3 amino acids: CASSLIAGTSTDTQYF. The CDR3 DNA reads as TGTGCCAGCAGCTTAATAGCGGGGACTAGCACAGATACGCAGTATTTT. The V call is TRBV7-3, the J call TRBJ2-3; 8 bases match TRBD2. Germline trimming cut 1 base from V and 0 bases from J; bases unmatched to any gene: 3. This CDR3 comprises 16 residues. The germline V gene has CDR1 SGHTA and CDR2 FQGTGA. The complete variable domain, with remaining parts taken from reference TRBV7-3 and TRBJ2-3, reads GAGVSQTPSNKVTEKGKYVELRCDPISGHTALYWYRQSLGQGPEFLIYFQGTGAADDSGLPNDRFFAVRPEGSVSTLKIQRTERGDSAVYLCASSLIAGTSTDTQYFGPGTRLTVL.

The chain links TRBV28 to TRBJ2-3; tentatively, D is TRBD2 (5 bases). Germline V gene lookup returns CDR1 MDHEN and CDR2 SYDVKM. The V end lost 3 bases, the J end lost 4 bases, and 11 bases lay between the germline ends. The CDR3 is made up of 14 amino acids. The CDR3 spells CASSFASRPDTQYF. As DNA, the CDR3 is TGTGCCAGCAGTTTCGCTAGCAGGCCAGATACGCAGTATTTT.

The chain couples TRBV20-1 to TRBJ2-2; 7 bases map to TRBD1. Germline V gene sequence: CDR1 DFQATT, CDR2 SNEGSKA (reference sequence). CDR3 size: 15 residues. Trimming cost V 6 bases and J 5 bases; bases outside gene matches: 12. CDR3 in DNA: TGCAGTGCCCCTTCCGGACAGGCGAGGACCGGGGAGCTGTTTTTT. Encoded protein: CSAPSGQARTGELFF.

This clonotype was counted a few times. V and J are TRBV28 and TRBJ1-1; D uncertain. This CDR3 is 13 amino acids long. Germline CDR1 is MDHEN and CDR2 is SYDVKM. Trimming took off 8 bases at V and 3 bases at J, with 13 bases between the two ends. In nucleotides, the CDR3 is TGTGCCAGCGGAGTAGGGTGGGACACTGAAGCTTTCTTT. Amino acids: CASGVGWDTEAFF.

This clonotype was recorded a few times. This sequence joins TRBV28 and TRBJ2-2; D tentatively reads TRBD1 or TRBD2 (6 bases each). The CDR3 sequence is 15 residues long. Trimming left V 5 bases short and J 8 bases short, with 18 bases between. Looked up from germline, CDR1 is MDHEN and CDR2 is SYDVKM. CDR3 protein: CASSPHSRGLGELFF. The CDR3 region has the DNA TGTGCCAGCAGTCCACACTCCAGGGGACTGGGGGAGCTGTTTTTT. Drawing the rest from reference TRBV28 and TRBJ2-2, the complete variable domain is DVKVTQSSRYLVKRTGEKVFLECVQDMDHENMFWYRQDPGLGLRLIYFSYDVKMKEKGDIPEGYSVSREKKERFSLILESASTNQTSMYLCASSPHSRGLGELFFGEGSRLTVL.

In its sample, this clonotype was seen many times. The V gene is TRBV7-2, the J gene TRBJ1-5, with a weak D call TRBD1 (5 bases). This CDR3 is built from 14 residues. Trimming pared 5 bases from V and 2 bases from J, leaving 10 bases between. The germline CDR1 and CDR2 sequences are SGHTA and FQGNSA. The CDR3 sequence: CASSPGRRNQPQHF. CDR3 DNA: TGTGCCAGCAGCCCGGGACGGCGCAATCAGCCCCAGCATTTT.

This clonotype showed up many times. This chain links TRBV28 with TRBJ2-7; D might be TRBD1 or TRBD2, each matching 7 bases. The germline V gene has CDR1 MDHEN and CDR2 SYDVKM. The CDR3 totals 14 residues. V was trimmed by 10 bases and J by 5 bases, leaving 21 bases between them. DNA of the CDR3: TGTGCCACCAGGGGGGGCCAGGGGATCCACGAGCAGTACTTC. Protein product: CATRGGQGIHEQYF.

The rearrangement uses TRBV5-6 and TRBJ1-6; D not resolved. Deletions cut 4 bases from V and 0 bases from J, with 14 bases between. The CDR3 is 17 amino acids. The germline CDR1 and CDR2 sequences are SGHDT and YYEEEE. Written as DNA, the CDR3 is TGTGCCAGCAGCCTGGGCGTGCAGAGCTCCTATAATTCACCCCTCCACTTT. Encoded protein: CASSLGVQSSYNSPLHF.

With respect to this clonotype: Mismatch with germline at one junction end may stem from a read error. CDR3 region: CAGSQPQGQETQYF. The CDR3 bases are TGTGCCGGCAGCCAACCACAGGGTCAAGAGACCCAGTACTTC. The V gene is TRBV11-2, the J gene TRBJ2-5; D possibly corresponds to TRBD1 (6 bases). CDR1 is SGHAT and CDR2 is FQNNGV in the germline V gene. The CDR3 covers 14 residues. The complete variable domain, with remaining parts taken from reference TRBV11-2 and TRBJ2-5, reads EAGVAQSPRYKIIEKRQSVAFWCNPISGHATLYWYQQILGQGPKLLIQFQNNGVVDDSQLPKDRFSAERLKGVDSTLKIQPAKLEDSAVYLCAGSQPQGQETQYFGPGTRLLVL.